The rows below give T cell receptor beta chains drawn from one sample of a study of CD8+ T cells in alopecia areata. Profiling relied on immunoSEQ multiplex PCR, and the TCRdb table lists in-frame clones only, not all of them. The sample gives about 23,000 clones, roughly 52% of which show up once; around a third is in the top ten. The specimen was NKG2D-high CD8+ T cells sorted from blood. The origin of the receptors is a human donor with alopecia areata. Each CDR3 is given with its conserved first and last residue. Fields, in order: V gene, J gene, clone size, D gene, CDR3 protein, CDR3 DNA. A D gene is named only where the DNA matches it firmly. Not all rows give a size; the values are once, few, many and, for expanded clones, a class.

>TRBV29-1|TRBJ2-1|few|.
CSVLGVSYNEQFF
TGCAGCGTCCTGGGGGTATCCTACAATGAGCAGTTCTTC
>TRBV12-5|TRBJ1-1|.|.
CASGLGAVAFF
TGTGCTAGTGGTTTGGGGGCGGTGGCTTTCTTT
>TRBV2|TRBJ2-1|.|TRBD2
CATPSGRANEQFF
TGTGCCACCCCAAGCGGGAGGGCTAATGAGCAGTTCTTC
>TRBV28|TRBJ1-1|.|.
CASSLGQNTEAFF
TGTGCCAGCAGTTTGGGGCAGAACACTGAAGCTTTCTTT
>TRBV28|TRBJ2-7|few|.
CASGGWGYEQYF
TGTGCCAGCGGGGGATGGGGCTACGAGCAGTACTTC
>TRBV4-1|TRBJ2-7|few|.
CASSRTRLNARYEQYF
TGCGCCAGCAGCCGAACAAGACTAAACGCGCGCTACGAGCAGTACTTC
>TRBV15|TRBJ1-5|.|.
CATSGEDQPQHF
TGTGCCACCAGCGGTGAAGATCAGCCCCAGCATTTT
>TRBV29-1|TRBJ2-2|.|.
CSVLENTGELFF
TGCAGCGTTCTAGAGAACACCGGGGAGCTGTTTTTT
>TRBV7-3|TRBJ2-7|many|TRBD2
CASSIASGSSYEQYF
TGTGCCAGCAGCATAGCTAGCGGAAGCTCCTACGAGCAGTACTTC
>TRBV29-1|TRBJ2-2|.|.
CSVIPSTNTGELFF
TGCAGCGTAATCCCTAGTACGAACACCGGGGAGCTGTTTTTT
>TRBV29-1|TRBJ2-7|.|TRBD1
CSVWTGGIYEQYF
TGCAGCGTTTGGACAGGGGGCATCTACGAGCAGTACTTC
>TRBV7-3|TRBJ2-1|many|TRBD2
CASSLTSGGYNEQFF
TGTGCCAGCAGCTTAACTAGCGGGGGCTACAATGAGCAGTTCTTC
>TRBV9|TRBJ1-3|many|.
CASSGPAGNTIYF
TGTGCCAGCAGCGGTCCGGCTGGAAACACCATATATTTT
>TRBV2|TRBJ2-1|.|TRBD2
CARTGTRSNEQFF
TGTGCCAGAACCGGGACTAGATCCAATGAGCAGTTCTTC
>TRBV7-2|TRBJ2-7|.|.
CASSKIWRAKVPPYEQYF
TGTGCCAGCAGCAAAATCTGGCGGGCGAAGGTTCCCCCCTACGAGCAGTACTTC
>TRBV28|TRBJ2-6|.|.
CASSFSGISGANVLTF
TGTGCCAGCAGTTTTTCCGGTATCTCTGGGGCCAACGTCCTGACTTTC
>TRBV11-3|TRBJ1-5|.|.
CASSLGGQPQHF
TGTGCCAGCAGCTTAGGTGGTCAGCCCCAGCATTTT
>TRBV7-2|TRBJ2-7|.|.
CASSLVVPLKNIEQYF
TGTGCCAGCAGCTTAGTAGTCCCCCTTAAGAATATCGAGCAGTACTTC
>TRBV28|TRBJ2-6|.|.
CASSKQVSKNQSWSTGANVLTF
TGTGCCAGCAGTAAACAGGTCTCCAAAAACCAATCGTGGTCTACTGGGGCCAACGTCCTGACTTTC
>TRBV14|TRBJ2-1|few|.
CASSQALRGGPYNEQFF
TGTGCCAGCAGCCAAGCTTTAAGGGGAGGCCCTTACAATGAGCAGTTCTTC
>TRBV7-7|TRBJ2-5|once|.
CASSLSLQETQYF
TGTGCTAGCAGCTTGAGTTTGCAAGAGACCCAGTACTTC
>TRBV6-5|TRBJ1-4|.|.
CASSTIRDEFF
TGTGCCAGCAGTACGATCCGGGACGAGTTTTTT
>TRBV27|TRBJ2-2|.|TRBD2
CASSVGTSGRSAGELFF
TGTGCCAGCAGTGTCGGGACTAGCGGGAGATCGGCCGGGGAGCTGTTTTTT
>TRBV5-1|TRBJ2-7|.|.
CASSLAGADYEQYF
TGCGCCAGCAGCTTGGCTGGGGCGGACTACGAGCAGTACTTC
>TRBV7-9|TRBJ1-2|once|.
CASSQRTPVDGYTF
TGTGCCAGCAGCCAAAGGACCCCCGTCGATGGCTACACCTTC
>TRBV11-2|TRBJ1-1|.|.
CASSTGRIMNTEAFF
TGTGCCAGCAGCACCGGACGGATAATGAACACTGAAGCTTTCTTT
>TRBV7-9|TRBJ1-1|.|.
CASSQVSISTEAFF
TGCGCCAGCAGCCAAGTGTCTATCTCTACTGAAGCTTTCTTT
>TRBV7-9|TRBJ2-7|.|.
CASSLANGYEQYF
TGTGCCAGCAGCTTAGCAAACGGCTACGAGCAGTACTTC
>TRBV27|TRBJ1-2|.|TRBD1
CASSDLGQTENGYTF
TGTGCCAGCAGTGACCTGGGACAGACTGAAAATGGCTACACCTTC
>TRBV2|TRBJ2-5|.|TRBD1
CASSDPTGKFETQYF
TGTGCCAGCAGTGACCCGACAGGGAAGTTCGAGACCCAGTACTTC
>TRBV11-2|TRBJ2-7|few|TRBD2
CASSLGGGLAGYEQYF
TGTGCCAGCAGCTTAGGGGGGGGACTAGCCGGTTACGAGCAGTACTTC
>TRBV19|TRBJ2-7|few|TRBD2
CASSIGGLAYEQYF
TGTGCCAGTAGTATAGGCGGACTAGCCTACGAGCAGTACTTC
>TRBV4-1|TRBJ1-2|.|TRBD1
CASSHVSPGGGTGYTF
TGCGCCAGCAGCCACGTTTCCCCAGGGGGCGGGACGGGCTACACCTTC
>TRBV5-8|TRBJ2-2|.|TRBD2
CASSPGLAGEVGELFF
TGTGCCAGCAGCCCCGGACTAGCGGGAGAGGTCGGGGAGCTGTTTTTT
>TRBV4-1|TRBJ2-1|.|.
CASSQVPAFGSYNEQFF
TGCGCCAGCAGCCAAGTCCCAGCATTCGGCTCCTACAATGAGCAGTTCTTC
>TRBV9|TRBJ2-3|.|.
CASSGPSTDTQYF
TGTGCCAGCAGCGGGCCATCCACAGATACGCAGTATTTT
>TRBV13|TRBJ2-1|.|TRBD2
CASSLIAGVQHEQFF
TGTGCCAGCAGCTTAATAGCGGGAGTACAGCATGAGCAGTTCTTC
>TRBV28|TRBJ2-7|.|TRBD1
CASSPGTGEYYEQYF
TGTGCCAGCAGCCCAGGGACAGGGGAATACTACGAGCAGTACTTC
>TRBV27|TRBJ2-7|.|.
CASSLSTAGQYEQYF
TGTGCCAGCAGTTTATCGACAGCGGGTCAATACGAGCAGTACTTC
>TRBV18|TRBJ1-2|.|.
CASSPYHLTFYGYTF
TGTGCCAGCTCACCTTATCACTTAACCTTCTATGGCTACACCTTC
>TRBV13|TRBJ2-7|.|TRBD2
CASSLGLGGYEQYF
TGTGCCAGCAGCTTAGGCCTCGGGGGGTACGAGCAGTACTTC
>TRBV29-1|TRBJ2-5|few|TRBD2
CSVELELAGVKMSGETQYF
TGCAGCGTTGAGTTGGAACTAGCGGGAGTTAAAATGTCGGGAGAGACCCAGTACTTC
>TRBV27|TRBJ2-7|medium-sized|.
CASSYEGGASFYEQYF
TGTGCCAGCAGTTACGAGGGGGGCGCATCCTTCTACGAGCAGTACTTC
>TRBV15|TRBJ2-5|.|.
CATSRALRIGLAVEETQYF
TGTGCCACCAGCAGGGCGTTACGAATTGGGCTAGCTGTTGAAGAGACCCAGTACTTC
>TRBV7-9|TRBJ2-2|few|.
CASSLGSGRSRITGELFF
TGTGCCAGCAGCTTAGGGTCCGGACGTTCCAGGATTACCGGGGAGCTGTTTTTT
>TRBV7-2|TRBJ2-1|.|.
CASSLTEGQLNEQFF
TGTGCCAGCAGCTTGACGGAGGGCCAGTTGAATGAGCAGTTCTTC
>TRBV27|TRBJ2-1|few|.
CASGLAATYNEQFF
TGTGCCAGCGGGTTAGCGGCTACCTACAATGAGCAGTTCTTC
>TRBV2|TRBJ2-7|.|.
CASTLPLTDSYEQYF
TGTGCCAGCACCTTACCCTTGACAGACTCCTACGAGCAGTACTTC
>TRBV10-3|TRBJ2-3|few|.
CAISEVPQGKLGTDTQYF
TGTGCCATCAGTGAAGTCCCACAGGGAAAACTCGGCACAGATACGCAGTATTTT
>TRBV15|TRBJ2-6|.|.
CATSGYRVSGANVLTF
TGTGCCACCAGCGGATACAGAGTCTCTGGGGCCAACGTCCTGACTTTC
>TRBV7-8|TRBJ2-1|.|.
CASSLTRSLVGTYNEQFF
TGTGCCAGCAGCCTAACCCGTAGCTTGGTAGGCACCTACAATGAGCAGTTCTTC
>TRBV19|TRBJ2-5|.|.
CASSIYVTETQYF
TGTGCCAGTAGTATATACGTTACGGAGACCCAGTACTTC
>TRBV27|TRBJ2-1|.|TRBD1
CASSLSQGNEQFF
TGTGCCAGCAGTTTATCACAGGGGAATGAGCAGTTCTTC
>TRBV7-3|TRBJ2-5|.|.
CASSFIGDQETQYF
TGTGCCAGCAGCTTTATAGGGGACCAAGAGACCCAGTACTTC
>TRBV9|TRBJ2-1|few|TRBD2
CASSGRRLGGNNEQFF
TGTGCCAGCAGCGGTCGTCGGTTGGGGGGGAACAATGAGCAGTTCTTC